Only a few counts were recorded for the clone carrying this T cell receptor (beta chain). Amplification started from genomic DNA. Amplification of the beta chain CDR3 used 30 forward and 13 reverse multiplex primers. MiXCR was run by TCRdb on the multiplex PCR reads, yielding one entry per CDR3 protein. This sample has about 270,000 distinct CDR3 sequences, with approximately 50% found just once. The data originate from a study of type 1 and type 2 diabetes patients. Study information: Sequencing for the whole study yielded 18,976,912 paired-end reads.

Sequencing used peripheral blood mononuclear cells (PBMCs). The clonotype was recovered from a man aged 18 to 35 with type 2 diabetes.

The CDR3 region is CAWSAGADTNYGYTF. DNA for the CDR3: TGTGCCTGGAGTGCAGGCGCCGACACCAACTATGGCTACACCTTC. The chain links TRBV30 to TRBJ1-2; D is undetermined. Germline V gives CDR1 GTSNPN, CDR2 SVGIG (reference sequence). CDR3 size: 15 residues. Trimming removed 1 base at V and 2 bases at J, with 14 bases between.